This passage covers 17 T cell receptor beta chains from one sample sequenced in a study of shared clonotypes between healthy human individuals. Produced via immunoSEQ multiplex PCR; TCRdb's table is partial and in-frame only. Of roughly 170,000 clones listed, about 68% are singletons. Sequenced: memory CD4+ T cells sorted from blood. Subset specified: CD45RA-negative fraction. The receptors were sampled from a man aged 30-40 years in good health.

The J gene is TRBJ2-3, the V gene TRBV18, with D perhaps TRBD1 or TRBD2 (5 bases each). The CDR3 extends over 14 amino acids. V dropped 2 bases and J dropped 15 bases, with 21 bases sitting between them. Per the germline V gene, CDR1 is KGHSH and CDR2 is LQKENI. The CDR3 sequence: CASSPYWGNSPGYF. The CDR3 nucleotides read TGTGCCAGCTCACCATATTGGGGCAATTCGCCGGGATATTTT.

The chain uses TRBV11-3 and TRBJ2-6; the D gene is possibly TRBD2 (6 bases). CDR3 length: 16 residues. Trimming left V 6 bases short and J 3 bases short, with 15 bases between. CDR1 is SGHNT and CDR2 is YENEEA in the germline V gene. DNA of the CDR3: TGTGCCAGCAGTCCTGGTGGAGGGTTTGGGGCCAACGTCCTGACTTTC. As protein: CASSPGGGFGANVLTF.

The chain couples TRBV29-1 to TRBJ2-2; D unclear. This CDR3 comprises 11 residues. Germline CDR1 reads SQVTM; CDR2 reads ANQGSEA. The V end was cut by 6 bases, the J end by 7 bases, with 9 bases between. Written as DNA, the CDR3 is TGCAGCGTCGGAGTTGGCGGGGAGCTGTTTTTT. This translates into CSVGVGGELFF.

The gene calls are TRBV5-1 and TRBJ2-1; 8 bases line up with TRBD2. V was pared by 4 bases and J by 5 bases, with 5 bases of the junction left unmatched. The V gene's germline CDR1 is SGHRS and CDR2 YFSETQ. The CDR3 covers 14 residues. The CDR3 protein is CASSGGGGNNEQFF. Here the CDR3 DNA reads TGCGCCAGCAGCGGGGGCGGGGGGAACAATGAGCAGTTCTTC.

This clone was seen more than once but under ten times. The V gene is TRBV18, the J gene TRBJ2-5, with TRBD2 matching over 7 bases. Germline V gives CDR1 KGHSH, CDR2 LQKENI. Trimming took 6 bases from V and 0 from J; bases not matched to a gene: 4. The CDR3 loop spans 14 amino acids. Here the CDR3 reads CASSGAGNQETQYF. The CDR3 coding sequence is TGTGCCAGCTCCGGAGCGGGAAACCAAGAGACCCAGTACTTC.

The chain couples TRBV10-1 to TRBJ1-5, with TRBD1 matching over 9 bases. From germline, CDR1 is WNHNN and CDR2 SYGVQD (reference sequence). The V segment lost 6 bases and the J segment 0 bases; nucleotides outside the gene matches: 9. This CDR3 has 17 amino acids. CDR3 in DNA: TGCGCCAGCAGGCAGGGACAGGGCGCGTATAGCAATCAGCCCCAGCATTTT. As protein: CASRQGQGAYSNQPQHF.

DNA for the CDR3: TGTGCCAGCAGTCGCAGCGGGGGCCAGACCCAGTACTTC. As protein: CASSRSGGQTQYF. The chain carries TRBV28 and TRBJ2-5; 8 bases are a match to TRBD2. This CDR3 has 13 residues. CDR1 is MDHEN, CDR2 SYDVKM, per germline. V shed 5 bases, J shed 6 bases, and the junction held 5 bases outside the gene matches.

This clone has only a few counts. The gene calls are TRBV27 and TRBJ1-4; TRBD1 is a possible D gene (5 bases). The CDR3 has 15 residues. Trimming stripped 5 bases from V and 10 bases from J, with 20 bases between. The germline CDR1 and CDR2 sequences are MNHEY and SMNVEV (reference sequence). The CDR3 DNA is TGTGCCAGCAGTGACGACCGGGTCGGGGGTTCAAAACTGTTTTTT. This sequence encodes CASSDDRVGGSKLFF.

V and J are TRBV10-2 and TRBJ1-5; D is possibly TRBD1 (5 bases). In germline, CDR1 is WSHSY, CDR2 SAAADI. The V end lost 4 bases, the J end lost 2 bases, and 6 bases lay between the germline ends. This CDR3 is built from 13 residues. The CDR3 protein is CASSGDRNQPQHF. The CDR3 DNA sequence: TGCGCCAGCAGTGGGGACCGCAATCAGCCCCAGCATTTT.

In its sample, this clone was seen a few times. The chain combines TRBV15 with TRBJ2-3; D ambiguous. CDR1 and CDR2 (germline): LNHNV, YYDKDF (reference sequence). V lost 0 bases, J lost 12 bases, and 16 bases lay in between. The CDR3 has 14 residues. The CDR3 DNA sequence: TGTGCCACCAGCAGAGATCCAATTGGGCAAAATCAGTATTTT. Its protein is CATSRDPIGQNQYF.

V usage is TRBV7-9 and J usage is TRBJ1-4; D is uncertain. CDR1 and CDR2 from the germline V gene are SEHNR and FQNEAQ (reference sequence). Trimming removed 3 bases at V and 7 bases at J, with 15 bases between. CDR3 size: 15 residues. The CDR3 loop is CASSLGASSGEKLFF. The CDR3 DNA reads TGTGCCAGCAGCTTGGGCGCAAGTAGCGGTGAAAAACTGTTTTTT.

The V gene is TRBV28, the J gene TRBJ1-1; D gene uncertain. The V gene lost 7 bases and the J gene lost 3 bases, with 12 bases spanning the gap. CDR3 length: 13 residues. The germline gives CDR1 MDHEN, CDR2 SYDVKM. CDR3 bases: TGTGCCAGCACCCACAGCCTGCACACTGAAGCTTTCTTT. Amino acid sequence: CASTHSLHTEAFF. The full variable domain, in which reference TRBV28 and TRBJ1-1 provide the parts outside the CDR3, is DVKVTQSSRYLVKRTGEKVFLECVQDMDHENMFWYRQDPGLGLRLIYFSYDVKMKEKGDIPEGYSVSREKKERFSLILESASTNQTSMYLCASTHSLHTEAFFGQGTRLTVV.

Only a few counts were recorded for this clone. The CDR3 here is CASSLGGNSYEQYF. The CDR3 DNA is TGTGCCAGCAGCTTAGGCGGGAACTCCTACGAGCAGTACTTC. The chain carries TRBV7-9 and TRBJ2-7; D is possibly TRBD2 (6 bases). V lost 1 base and J lost 0, with 7 bases in between. The germline V gene encodes CDR1 SEHNR and CDR2 FQNEAQ (reference sequence). This CDR3 comprises 14 residues.

The CDR3 coding sequence is TGTGCCAGCAGCTCAATAGACAGGGACAATCAGCCCCAGCATTTT. Protein sequence: CASSSIDRDNQPQHF. The chain combines TRBV28 with TRBJ1-5; 7 positions agree with TRBD1. Germline assignment: CDR1 MDHEN and CDR2 SYDVKM. The CDR3 extends over 15 amino acids. The junction had 8 bases not matched to a gene; V was cut back by 6 bases and J by 3 bases.

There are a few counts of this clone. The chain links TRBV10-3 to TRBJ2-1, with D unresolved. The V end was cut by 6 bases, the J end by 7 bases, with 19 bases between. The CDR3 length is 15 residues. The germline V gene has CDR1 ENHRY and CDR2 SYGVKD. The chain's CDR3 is CAIRAGRPSDNEQFF. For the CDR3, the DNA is TGTGCCATCAGGGCCGGCAGACCTTCAGATAATGAGCAGTTCTTC.

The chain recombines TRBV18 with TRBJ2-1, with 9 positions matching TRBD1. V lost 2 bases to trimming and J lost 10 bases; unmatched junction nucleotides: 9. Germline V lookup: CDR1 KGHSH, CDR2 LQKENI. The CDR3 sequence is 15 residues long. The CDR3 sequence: CASSPSGQGSREQFF. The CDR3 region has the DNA TGTGCCAGCTCACCATCGGGACAGGGTTCACGGGAGCAGTTCTTC.

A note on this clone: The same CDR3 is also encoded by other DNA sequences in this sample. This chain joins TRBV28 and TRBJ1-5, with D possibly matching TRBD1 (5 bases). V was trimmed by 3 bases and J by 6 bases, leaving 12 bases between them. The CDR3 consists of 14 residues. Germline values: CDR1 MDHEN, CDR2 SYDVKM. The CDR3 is CASSLGQKGQPQHF. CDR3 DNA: TGTGCCAGCAGTTTGGGGCAGAAGGGTCAGCCCCAGCATTTT.